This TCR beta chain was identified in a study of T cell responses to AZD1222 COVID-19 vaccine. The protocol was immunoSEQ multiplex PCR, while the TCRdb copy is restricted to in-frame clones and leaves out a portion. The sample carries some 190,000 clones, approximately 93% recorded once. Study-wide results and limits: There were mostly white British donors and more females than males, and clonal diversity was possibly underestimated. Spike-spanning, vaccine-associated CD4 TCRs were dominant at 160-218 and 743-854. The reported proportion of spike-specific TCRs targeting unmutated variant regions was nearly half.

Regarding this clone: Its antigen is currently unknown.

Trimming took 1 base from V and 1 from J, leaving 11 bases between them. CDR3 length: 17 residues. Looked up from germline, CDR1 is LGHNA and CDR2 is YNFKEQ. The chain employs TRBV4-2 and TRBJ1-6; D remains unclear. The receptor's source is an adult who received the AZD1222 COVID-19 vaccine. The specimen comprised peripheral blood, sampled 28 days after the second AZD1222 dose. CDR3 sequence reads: CASSQGGGRSYNSPLHF. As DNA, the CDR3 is TGTGCCAGCAGCCAAGGGGGAGGTCGTTCCTATAATTCACCCCTCCACTTT.